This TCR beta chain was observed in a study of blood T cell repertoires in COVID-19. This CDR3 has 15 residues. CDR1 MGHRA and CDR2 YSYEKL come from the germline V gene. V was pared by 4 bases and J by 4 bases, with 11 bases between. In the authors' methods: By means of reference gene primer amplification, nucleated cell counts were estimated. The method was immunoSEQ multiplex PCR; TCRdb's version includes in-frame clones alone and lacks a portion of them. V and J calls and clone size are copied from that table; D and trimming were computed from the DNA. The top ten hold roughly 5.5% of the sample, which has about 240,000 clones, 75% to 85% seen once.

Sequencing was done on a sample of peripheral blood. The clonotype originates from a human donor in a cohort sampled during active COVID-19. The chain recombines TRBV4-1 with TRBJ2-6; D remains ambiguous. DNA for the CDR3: TGCGCCAGCAGCCCCAGGTTTCCCGGGGCCAACGTCCTGACTTTC. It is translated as CASSPRFPGANVLTF.